The rows below give T cell receptor beta chains drawn from one sample of a study of CD8 T cells in ankylosing spondylitis. TCRdb used MiXCR to reprocess the 5' RACE reads, holding one entry per CDR3 protein. The sample carries 700,000 to 1,000,000 distinct CDR3 sequences, approximately 12% recorded once. Sequences were obtained from blood, either unsorted or a sorted T cell fraction (not recorded which). All receptors derive from a male donor with ankylosing spondylitis. The CDR3 runs from the conserved cysteine through the conserved F or W. Fields, in order: J gene, V gene, D gene, clone size, CDR3 protein, CDR3 DNA. A D gene is named only where the DNA matches it firmly. Rows give clone size only sometimes, using once, few, many, or a class for an expanded clone.

j_call: TRBJ1-4; v_call: TRBV5-1; d_call: NA; clone_size: NA; cdr3_aa: CASRPWSGATNEKLFF; cdr3_nt: TGCGCCAGCAGACCATGGTCCGGCGCAACTAATGAAAAACTGTTTTTT
j_call: TRBJ2-7; v_call: TRBV20-1; d_call: TRBD1; clone_size: NA; cdr3_aa: CSASLGTGIYYEQYF; cdr3_nt: TGCAGTGCTAGCTTGGGGACAGGGATATACTACGAGCAGTACTTC
j_call: TRBJ2-1; v_call: TRBV28; d_call: TRBD2; clone_size: NA; cdr3_aa: CASRSLGTSPNEQFF; cdr3_nt: TGTGCCAGCAGGAGCCTCGGGACTAGCCCAAATGAGCAGTTCTTC
j_call: TRBJ1-2; v_call: TRBV9; d_call: NA; clone_size: few; cdr3_aa: CASSARQAVYGYTF; cdr3_nt: TGTGCCAGCAGCGCTCGACAGGCGGTCTATGGCTACACCTTC
j_call: TRBJ2-2; v_call: TRBV4-2; d_call: TRBD2; clone_size: few; cdr3_aa: CASSQDAGLGGTGELFF; cdr3_nt: TGTGCCAGCAGCCAGGACGCGGGACTAGGGGGAACCGGGGAGCTGTTTTTT
j_call: TRBJ2-1; v_call: TRBV5-1; d_call: NA; clone_size: few; cdr3_aa: CASRRDEGSEQFF; cdr3_nt: TGCGCCAGCAGACGGGACGAAGGGAGTGAGCAGTTCTTC
j_call: TRBJ1-5; v_call: TRBV4-2; d_call: NA; clone_size: NA; cdr3_aa: CASSQDPNRGIQPQHF; cdr3_nt: TGTGCCAGCAGCCAAGATCCGAATCGGGGAATTCAGCCCCAGCATTTT
j_call: TRBJ2-3; v_call: TRBV18; d_call: TRBD2; clone_size: few; cdr3_aa: CASSPNGRHTQYF; cdr3_nt: TGTGCCAGCTCACCTAACGGGAGGCATACGCAGTATTTT
j_call: TRBJ1-3; v_call: TRBV9; d_call: NA; clone_size: few; cdr3_aa: CASSVVGRGNTIYF; cdr3_nt: TGTGCCAGCAGCGTGGTGGGACGTGGAAACACCATATATTTT
j_call: TRBJ2-1; v_call: TRBV6-2/TRBV6-3; d_call: NA; clone_size: many; cdr3_aa: CASRTASSYNEQFF; cdr3_nt: TGTGCCAGCAGGACTGCGAGCTCCTACAATGAGCAGTTCTTC
j_call: TRBJ2-2; v_call: TRBV24-1; d_call: NA; clone_size: NA; cdr3_aa: CASGGGKADTGELFF; cdr3_nt: TGTGCCTCCGGAGGGGGGAAAGCGGACACCGGGGAGCTGTTTTTT
j_call: TRBJ2-7; v_call: TRBV20-1; d_call: NA; clone_size: NA; cdr3_aa: CSARSAIPHEQYF; cdr3_nt: TGCAGTGCTAGATCCGCCATCCCCCACGAGCAGTACTTC
j_call: TRBJ2-7; v_call: TRBV20-1; d_call: NA; clone_size: NA; cdr3_aa: CSAPHLGGLYEQYF; cdr3_nt: TGCAGTGCTCCCCACCTTGGGGGATTGTACGAGCAGTACTTC
j_call: TRBJ1-5; v_call: TRBV6-1; d_call: NA; clone_size: NA; cdr3_aa: CASRGTVNQPQHF; cdr3_nt: TGTGCCAGCAGGGGGACGGTGAATCAGCCCCAGCATTTT
j_call: TRBJ1-2; v_call: TRBV20-1; d_call: NA; clone_size: few; cdr3_aa: CSASGGAGYGYTF; cdr3_nt: TGCAGTGCTAGTGGAGGGGCCGGCTATGGCTACACCTTC
j_call: TRBJ2-7; v_call: TRBV29-1; d_call: TRBD1; clone_size: NA; cdr3_aa: CSVRPGQGYEQYF; cdr3_nt: TGCAGCGTTCGACCGGGACAGGGCTACGAGCAGTACTTC
j_call: TRBJ2-3; v_call: TRBV4-3; d_call: NA; clone_size: few; cdr3_aa: CASSQGAGGTDTQYF; cdr3_nt: TGCGCCAGCAGCCAAGGGGCAGGCGGCACAGATACGCAGTATTTT
j_call: TRBJ1-5; v_call: TRBV10-3; d_call: NA; clone_size: NA; cdr3_aa: CAIRDGYNQPQHF; cdr3_nt: TGTGCCATCAGGGACGGTTACAATCAGCCCCAGCATTTT
j_call: TRBJ2-1; v_call: TRBV7-2; d_call: TRBD1; clone_size: few; cdr3_aa: CASSLAEGATGFF; cdr3_nt: TGTGCCAGCAGCTTAGCAGAGGGGGCGACGGGGTTCTTC
j_call: TRBJ1-2; v_call: TRBV19; d_call: NA; clone_size: NA; cdr3_aa: CASSIIATNYGYTF; cdr3_nt: TGTGCCAGTAGTATAATAGCAACTAACTATGGCTACACCTTC
j_call: TRBJ2-7; v_call: TRBV7-2; d_call: NA; clone_size: few; cdr3_aa: CASSLIQGTYEQYF; cdr3_nt: TGTGCCAGCAGCTTAATACAGGGAACCTACGAGCAGTACTTC
j_call: TRBJ2-3; v_call: TRBV29-1; d_call: NA; clone_size: few; cdr3_aa: CSGATGKTDTQYF; cdr3_nt: TGCAGCGGGGCCACAGGGAAGACAGATACGCAGTATTTT
j_call: TRBJ1-6; v_call: TRBV11-1; d_call: NA; clone_size: few; cdr3_aa: CASSARAYSYNSPLHF; cdr3_nt: TGTGCCAGCAGCGCCCGGGCATACTCCTATAATTCACCCCTCCACTTT
j_call: TRBJ1-6; v_call: TRBV6-2/TRBV6-3; d_call: NA; clone_size: few; cdr3_aa: CASSYRIPPLHF; cdr3_nt: TGTGCCAGCAGTTACCGGATTCCACCCCTCCACTTT
j_call: TRBJ1-1; v_call: TRBV20-1; d_call: NA; clone_size: few; cdr3_aa: CSARVGGGTEAFF; cdr3_nt: TGCAGTGCTAGGGTGGGAGGGGGAACTGAAGCTTTCTTT
j_call: TRBJ2-7; v_call: TRBV9; d_call: TRBD2; clone_size: NA; cdr3_aa: CASSGESREVREQYF; cdr3_nt: TGTGCCAGCAGCGGCGAATCGCGGGAGGTGAGGGAGCAGTACTTC
j_call: TRBJ2-1; v_call: TRBV27; d_call: TRBD2; clone_size: few; cdr3_aa: CASTTRGAGGGHEQFF; cdr3_nt: TGTGCCAGCACCACAAGGGGAGCGGGGGGGGGTCATGAGCAGTTCTTC
j_call: TRBJ2-7; v_call: TRBV29-1; d_call: TRBD1; clone_size: few; cdr3_aa: CSATGVENEQYF; cdr3_nt: TGCAGCGCAACAGGGGTGGAAAACGAGCAGTACTTC
j_call: TRBJ1-2; v_call: TRBV5-1; d_call: TRBD1; clone_size: NA; cdr3_aa: CASSLDVTGLYGYTF; cdr3_nt: TGCGCCAGCAGCTTGGACGTGACAGGGCTCTATGGCTACACCTTC
j_call: TRBJ2-3; v_call: TRBV20-1; d_call: NA; clone_size: NA; cdr3_aa: CSARSRTGDWDTQYF; cdr3_nt: TGCAGTGCTAGATCCCGGACGGGCGACTGGGATACGCAGTATTTT
j_call: TRBJ2-3; v_call: TRBV9; d_call: NA; clone_size: few; cdr3_aa: CASSVGESDTQYF; cdr3_nt: TGTGCCAGCAGCGTAGGTGAGAGCGATACGCAGTATTTT
j_call: TRBJ2-7; v_call: TRBV28; d_call: TRBD2; clone_size: few; cdr3_aa: CASSRPWGGYEQYF; cdr3_nt: TGTGCCAGCAGTCGTCCATGGGGGGGGTACGAGCAGTACTTC
j_call: TRBJ2-7; v_call: TRBV27; d_call: NA; clone_size: NA; cdr3_aa: CASSLSIGYEQYF; cdr3_nt: TGTGCCAGCAGTTTATCTATTGGCTACGAGCAGTACTTC
j_call: TRBJ2-4; v_call: TRBV29-1; d_call: NA; clone_size: many; cdr3_aa: CSVRGPGTKNIQYF; cdr3_nt: TGCAGCGTTCGGGGCCCTGGAACCAAAAACATTCAGTACTTC
j_call: TRBJ2-1; v_call: TRBV29-1; d_call: NA; clone_size: many; cdr3_aa: CSVDNHNEQFF; cdr3_nt: TGCAGCGTTGATAATCACAATGAGCAGTTCTTC
j_call: TRBJ2-2; v_call: TRBV20-1; d_call: NA; clone_size: few; cdr3_aa: CGSSGFTGELFF; cdr3_nt: TGCGGTAGTAGCGGCTTCACCGGGGAGCTGTTTTTT
j_call: TRBJ2-2; v_call: TRBV28; d_call: TRBD1; clone_size: NA; cdr3_aa: CASSHETGTGELFF; cdr3_nt: TGTGCCAGCAGCCACGAGACAGGGACCGGGGAGCTGTTTTTT
j_call: TRBJ2-4; v_call: TRBV20-1; d_call: NA; clone_size: few; cdr3_aa: CSAIGVLAKNIQYF; cdr3_nt: TGCAGTGCTATTGGGGTGCTAGCCAAAAACATTCAGTACTTC
j_call: TRBJ2-5; v_call: TRBV20-1; d_call: NA; clone_size: few; cdr3_aa: CSARSQTQETQYF; cdr3_nt: TGCAGTGCTAGAAGCCAGACTCAAGAGACCCAGTACTTC
j_call: TRBJ2-1; v_call: TRBV29-1; d_call: NA; clone_size: many; cdr3_aa: CSVSPEPVGIEQFF; cdr3_nt: TGCAGCGTTTCCCCGGAACCGGTTGGGATTGAGCAGTTCTTC
j_call: TRBJ2-6; v_call: TRBV6-2/TRBV6-3; d_call: NA; clone_size: few; cdr3_aa: CASSRLVSSGANVLTF; cdr3_nt: TGTGCCAGCAGTCGACTAGTAAGCTCTGGGGCCAACGTCCTGACTTTC
j_call: TRBJ2-2; v_call: TRBV2; d_call: TRBD2; clone_size: NA; cdr3_aa: CASRLGLAGGTGELFF; cdr3_nt: TGTGCCAGCAGGTTGGGACTAGCGGGAGGCACCGGGGAGCTGTTTTTT
j_call: TRBJ2-3; v_call: TRBV20-1; d_call: TRBD2; clone_size: NA; cdr3_aa: CSARIPGLSTDTQYF; cdr3_nt: TGCAGTGCTAGAATACCGGGACTATCGACAGATACGCAGTATTTT
j_call: TRBJ1-1; v_call: TRBV7-9; d_call: NA; clone_size: many; cdr3_aa: CASTGWAEAFF; cdr3_nt: TGTGCCAGCACCGGGTGGGCTGAAGCTTTCTTT
j_call: TRBJ2-3; v_call: TRBV6-2/TRBV6-3; d_call: NA; clone_size: NA; cdr3_aa: CATARGAGVDTQYF; cdr3_nt: TGTGCTACAGCAAGGGGGGCCGGCGTCGACACGCAGTATTTT
j_call: TRBJ1-2; v_call: TRBV9; d_call: TRBD1; clone_size: few; cdr3_aa: CASSAPREGQGADGYTF; cdr3_nt: TGTGCCAGCAGCGCGCCCCGGGAGGGACAGGGGGCGGATGGCTACACCTTC
j_call: TRBJ1-3; v_call: TRBV7-2; d_call: NA; clone_size: many; cdr3_aa: CASSLDMSSGNTIYF; cdr3_nt: TGTGCCAGCAGCTTAGATATGAGCTCTGGAAACACCATATATTTT
j_call: TRBJ1-1; v_call: TRBV29-1; d_call: NA; clone_size: few; cdr3_aa: CSVQGVYTEAFF; cdr3_nt: TGCAGCGTACAGGGTGTTTACACTGAAGCTTTCTTT
j_call: TRBJ1-3; v_call: TRBV6-5; d_call: TRBD1; clone_size: few; cdr3_aa: CASSYGQDSGNTIYF; cdr3_nt: TGTGCCAGCAGTTACGGACAGGACTCTGGAAACACCATATATTTT
j_call: TRBJ2-3; v_call: TRBV5-1; d_call: NA; clone_size: NA; cdr3_aa: CASSEGHGADTQYF; cdr3_nt: TGCGCCAGCAGCGAGGGCCATGGGGCAGATACGCAGTATTTT
j_call: TRBJ2-7; v_call: TRBV20-1; d_call: NA; clone_size: many; cdr3_aa: CSGDREDEQYF; cdr3_nt: TGCAGTGGGGATCGAGAGGACGAGCAGTACTTC
j_call: TRBJ2-5; v_call: TRBV20-1; d_call: NA; clone_size: NA; cdr3_aa: CSARDRASKTQYF; cdr3_nt: TGCAGTGCTAGAGATAGGGCTAGCAAGACCCAGTACTTC
j_call: TRBJ2-5; v_call: TRBV27; d_call: NA; clone_size: NA; cdr3_aa: CASSLGHSRLTTQYF; cdr3_nt: TGTGCCAGCAGTTTAGGTCACAGTCGGCTTACGACCCAGTACTTC